The clone carrying this T cell receptor beta chain was seen at least ten times. Library preparation (for TCRbeta) was performed with unique molecular identifiers. TCRdb recomputed calls from the PCR reads with MiXCR, one row per CDR3 protein. The data contain fewer than 25,000 distinct CDR3 sequences, roughly a tenth of them seen just once; the ten biggest clones take up around 25%. These data originate in a study of T-cell reconstitution after alpha-beta-depleted transplantation in children. V lost 4 bases, J lost 3 bases, and 6 bases stayed unmatched. Germline CDR1 reads LGHDT; CDR2 reads YNNKEL (reference sequence). This CDR3 is 16 amino acids long.

The sample was PBMCs from the stem cell graft donor, taken from the stem cell graft. The rearrangement links TRBV3-1 to TRBJ1-1, with 12 positions matching TRBD1. This receptor was taken from a human donor who donated a stem cell graft to a child with chronic granulomatous disease. CDR3 nucleotides: TGTGCCAGCAGCCTGGGACAGGGGGCTGGAGACACTGAAGCTTTCTTT. Protein sequence: CASSLGQGAGDTEAFF.